The entry below describes one TCR beta chain. The antigen is undetermined. This sample was included in a study of OX40 agonist ivuxolimab in advanced cancers. Study-level background: Ivuxolimab, which patients received intravenously every 2 weeks, was dosed at 0.01 to 10 mg/kg. Study findings and constraints: It was not determined which antigens were specifically recognized by the peripheral T cells that had undergone clonal expansion. Among the least clonally expanded were partial responders at 0.1-3.0 mg/kg.

Blood draws occurred at baseline, cycle 4 day 1, and cycle 7 day 1. The germline CDR1 and CDR2 sequences are KGHSH and LQKENI. V was shortened by 6 bases and J by 11 bases, with 20 bases between the two germline ends. The CDR3 spans 14 residues. Repertoires were generated with immunoSEQ multiplex PCR, while TCRdb's copy carries only in-frame clones and drops some. The data contain fewer than 80,000 clones, around 73% of them singletons. The receptor was isolated from an adult with an advanced solid tumor such as melanoma, head and neck, liver or kidney cancer. This material consisted of CD4+ or CD8+ T cells sorted from blood, taken in a trial of the OX40 agonist ivuxolimab. The chain couples TRBV18 to TRBJ1-5; D is uncertain. CDR3 sequence: CASSRRTEDLAQHF. The DNA of the CDR3 is TGTGCCAGCTCCCGGAGGACGGAAGACCTAGCCCAGCATTTT.